These T cell receptor beta chains were read from a single sample in a study of shared clonotypes between healthy human individuals. Only in-frame clones appear in the TCRdb table, and some are missing; sequencing was by immunoSEQ multiplex PCR. The table shows about 1 million clones, with 60% to 80% occurring only once. Specimen: memory CD4+ T cells sorted from blood. The receptors originated from a man younger than 30 in good health. CDR3s include the opening cysteine and the closing phenylalanine or tryptophan. A D gene is named only where the DNA matches it firmly. Size values are once, few and many counts, or a class for expanded clones, and some rows have none.

clone_size,d_call,v_call,cdr3_aa
once,-,TRBV30,CAWSVWSNEQFF
-,-,TRBV30,CAWRGAGQPQHF
once,-,TRBV19,CASSLPMVGRSPLHF
few,TRBD1,TRBV6-6,CASSYQGARTDTQYF
-,TRBD1,TRBV29-1,CSVEQPGQGSPEAFF
-,-,TRBV2,CASSVEQAGTNEKLFF
-,TRBD1,TRBV4-1,CASSQTGLGGGYTF
-,TRBD1,TRBV30,CAWSPMAGGIEAFF
-,TRBD1,TRBV5-4,CASSPQTGNYEQYF
once,TRBD1,TRBV28,CASLRMRPGQSQETQYF